The source of this T cell receptor (beta chain) is a study of blood T cell repertoires in COVID-19. Germline values: CDR1 SQVTM, CDR2 ANQGSEA. After removal of 4 bases from V and 1 base from J, the junction contained 16 bases not matched to a gene. This CDR3 is built from 18 residues. Using immunoSEQ multiplex PCR, the repertoire was profiled, and TCRdb retains in-frame clones only, with some absent. In the table there are approximately 200,000 clones, roughly 90% of which are singletons. Sequencing used PBMCs or T cells enriched from blood (not recorded which). The J gene is TRBJ1-2, the V gene TRBV29-1, with TRBD1 matching over 9 bases. The sequence came from a man between 18 and 29 years old with acute COVID-19. DNA of the CDR3: TGCAGCGTTGCTGGGACAGGGAATCGGTTAGACATTAACTATGGCTACACCTTC. It encodes CSVAGTGNRLDINYGYTF.